The sequence of this T cell receptor (beta chain) was determined in a study of blood T cell repertoires in COVID-19. In the study overall: There were acute and convalescent COVID-19 samples, and they came from the United States, Italy and Spain.

In assigning cohorts, the study relied on participant-reported clinical history. Clones were sequenced by immunoSEQ multiplex PCR, and TCRdb holds only the in-frame ones, with some missing. This sample has a few hundred thousand clones, with about nine tenths found just once. The CDR3 runs 15 residues. V was cut by 0 bases and J by 0 bases, with 5 bases left in between. CDR1 and CDR2 from the germline V gene are SEHNR and FQNEAQ (reference sequence). The clonotype comes from a woman aged 30 to 39 who had been exposed to COVID-19. The sequencing input was PBMCs or T cells enriched from blood (not recorded which). V and J are TRBV7-9 and TRBJ1-4; no clear D gene. In DNA, the CDR3 is TGTGCCAGCAGCTTAGCAGGAGCAACTAATGAAAAACTGTTTTTT. Residues: CASSLAGATNEKLFF.